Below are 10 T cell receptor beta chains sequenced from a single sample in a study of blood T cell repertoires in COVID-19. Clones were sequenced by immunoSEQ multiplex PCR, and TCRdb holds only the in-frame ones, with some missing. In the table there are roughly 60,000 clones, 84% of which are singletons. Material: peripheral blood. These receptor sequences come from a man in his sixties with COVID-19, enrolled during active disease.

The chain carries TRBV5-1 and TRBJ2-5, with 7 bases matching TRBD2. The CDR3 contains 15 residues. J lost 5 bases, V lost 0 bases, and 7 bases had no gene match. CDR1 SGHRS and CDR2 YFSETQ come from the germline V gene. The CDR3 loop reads CASSLGTIGGETQYF. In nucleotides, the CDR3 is TGCGCCAGCAGCTTGGGTACTATCGGGGGGGAGACCCAGTACTTC.

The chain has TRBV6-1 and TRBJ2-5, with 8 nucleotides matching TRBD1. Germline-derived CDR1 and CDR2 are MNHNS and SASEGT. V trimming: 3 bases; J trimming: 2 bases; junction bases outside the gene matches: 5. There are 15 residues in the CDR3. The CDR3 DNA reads TGTGCCAGCAGTGACAGGGGGCTGCCTCAAGAGACCCAGTACTTC. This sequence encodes CASSDRGLPQETQYF.

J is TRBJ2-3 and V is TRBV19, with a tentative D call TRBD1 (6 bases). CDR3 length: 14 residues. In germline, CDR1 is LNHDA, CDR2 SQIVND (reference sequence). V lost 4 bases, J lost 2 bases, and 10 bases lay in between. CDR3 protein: CASSTTGNTDTQYF. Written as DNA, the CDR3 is TGTGCCAGTAGTACTACAGGGAACACAGATACGCAGTATTTT. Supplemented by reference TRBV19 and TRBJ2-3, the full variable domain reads DGGITQSPKYLFRKEGQNVTLSCEQNLNHDAMYWYRQDPGQGLRLIYYSQIVNDFQKGDIAEGYSVSREKKESFPLTVTSAQKNPTAFYLCASSTTGNTDTQYFGPGTRLTVL.

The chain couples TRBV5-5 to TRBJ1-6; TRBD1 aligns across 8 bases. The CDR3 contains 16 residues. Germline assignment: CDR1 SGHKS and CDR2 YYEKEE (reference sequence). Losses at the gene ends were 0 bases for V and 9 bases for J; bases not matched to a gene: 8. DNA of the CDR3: TGTGCCAGCAGCTTGGGCCGGGGACAGGTCTCTTCACCCCTCCACTTT. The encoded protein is CASSLGRGQVSSPLHF.

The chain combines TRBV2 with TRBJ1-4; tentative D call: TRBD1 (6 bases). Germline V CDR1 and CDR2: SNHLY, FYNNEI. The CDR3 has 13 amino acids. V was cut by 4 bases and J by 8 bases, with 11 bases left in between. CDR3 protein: CASSARGGEKLFF. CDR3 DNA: TGTGCCAGCAGTGCCAGGGGTGGGGAAAAACTGTTTTTT. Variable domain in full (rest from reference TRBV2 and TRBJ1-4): EPEVTQTPSHQVTQMGQEVILRCVPISNHLYFYWYRQILGQKVEFLVSFYNNEISEKSEIFDDQFSVERPDGSNFTLKIRSTKLEDSAMYFCASSARGGEKLFFGSGTQLSVL.

CDR3 DNA sequence: TGTGCCAGCAGCCAAGGACAGGTTAGGACTGAAGCTTTCTTT. It encodes CASSQGQVRTEAFF. The gene calls are TRBV4-2 and TRBJ1-1, with a possible D match to TRBD1 (6 bases). Germline V gene data show CDR1 as LGHNA and CDR2 as YNFKEQ. V was shortened by 1 base and J by 5 bases, with 11 bases between the two germline ends. The CDR3 totals 14 residues.

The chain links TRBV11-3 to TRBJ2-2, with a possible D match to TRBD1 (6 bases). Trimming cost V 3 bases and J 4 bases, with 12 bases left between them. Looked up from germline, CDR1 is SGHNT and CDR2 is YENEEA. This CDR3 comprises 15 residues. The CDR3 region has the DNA TGTGCCAGCAGCTTGATGGGCAGGGGCACCGGGGAGCTGTTTTTT. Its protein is CASSLMGRGTGELFF.

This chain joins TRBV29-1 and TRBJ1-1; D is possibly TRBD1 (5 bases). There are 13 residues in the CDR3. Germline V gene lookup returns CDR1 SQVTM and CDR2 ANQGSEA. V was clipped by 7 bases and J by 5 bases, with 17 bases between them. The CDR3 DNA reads TGCAGCGCCGCTAAGGGGTTCGGTACTGAAGCTTTCTTT. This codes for CSAAKGFGTEAFF. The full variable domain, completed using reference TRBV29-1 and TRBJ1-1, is SAVISQKPSRDICQRGTSLTIQCQVDSQVTMMFWYRQQPGQSLTLIATANQGSEATYESGFVIDKFPISRPNLTFSTLTVSNMSPEDSSIYLCSAAKGFGTEAFFGQGTRLTVV.

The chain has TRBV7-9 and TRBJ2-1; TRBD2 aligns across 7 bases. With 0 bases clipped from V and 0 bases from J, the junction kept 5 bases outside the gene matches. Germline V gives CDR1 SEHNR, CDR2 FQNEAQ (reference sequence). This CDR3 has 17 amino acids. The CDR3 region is CASSLASGTNSYNEQFF. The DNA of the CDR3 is TGTGCCAGCAGCTTAGCTTCGGGGACTAACTCCTACAATGAGCAGTTCTTC. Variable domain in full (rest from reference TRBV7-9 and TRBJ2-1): DTGVSQNPRHKITKRGQNVTFRCDPISEHNRLYWYRQTLGQGPEFLTYFQNEAQLEKSRLLSDRFSAERPKGSFSTLEIQRTEQGDSAMYLCASSLASGTNSYNEQFFGPGTRLTVL.

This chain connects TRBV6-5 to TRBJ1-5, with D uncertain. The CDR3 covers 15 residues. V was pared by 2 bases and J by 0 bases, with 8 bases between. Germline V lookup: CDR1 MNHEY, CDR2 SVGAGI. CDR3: CASSYTYNSNQPQHF. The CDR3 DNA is TGTGCCAGCAGTTACACGTACAATAGCAATCAGCCCCAGCATTTT.